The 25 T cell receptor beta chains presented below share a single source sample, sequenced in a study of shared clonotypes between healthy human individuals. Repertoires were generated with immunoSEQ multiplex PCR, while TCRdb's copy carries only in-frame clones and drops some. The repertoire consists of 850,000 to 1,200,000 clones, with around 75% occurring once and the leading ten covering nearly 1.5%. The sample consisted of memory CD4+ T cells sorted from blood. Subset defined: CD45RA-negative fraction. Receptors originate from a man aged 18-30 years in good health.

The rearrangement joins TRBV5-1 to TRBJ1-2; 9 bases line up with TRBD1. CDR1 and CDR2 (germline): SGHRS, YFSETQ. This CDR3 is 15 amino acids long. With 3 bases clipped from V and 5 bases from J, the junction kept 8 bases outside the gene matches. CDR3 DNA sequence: TGCGCCAGCAGCTCCGGGACAGGGTCCGGATATGGCTACACCTTC. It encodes CASSSGTGSGYGYTF.

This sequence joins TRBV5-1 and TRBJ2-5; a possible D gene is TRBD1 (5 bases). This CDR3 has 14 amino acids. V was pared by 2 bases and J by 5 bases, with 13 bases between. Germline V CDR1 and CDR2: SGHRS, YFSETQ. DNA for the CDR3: TGCGCCAGCAGCTTTACAGGAAAAAGGGAGACCCAGTACTTC. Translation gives CASSFTGKRETQYF.

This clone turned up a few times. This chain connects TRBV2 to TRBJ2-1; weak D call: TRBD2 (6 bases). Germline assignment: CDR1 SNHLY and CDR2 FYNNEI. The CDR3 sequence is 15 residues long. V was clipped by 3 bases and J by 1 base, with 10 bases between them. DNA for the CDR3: TGTGCCAGCAGTGACCGCCGGGGGTCCTACAATGAGCAGTTCTTC. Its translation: CASSDRRGSYNEQFF.

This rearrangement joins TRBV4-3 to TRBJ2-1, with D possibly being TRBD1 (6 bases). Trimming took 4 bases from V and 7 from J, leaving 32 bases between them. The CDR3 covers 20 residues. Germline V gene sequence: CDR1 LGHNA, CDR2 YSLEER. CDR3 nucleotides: TGCGCCAGCAGCCTGTCCCACCTGGAGGACAGCCTACTGATAACTAATGAGCAGTTCTTC. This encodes CASSLSHLEDSLLITNEQFF.

CDR3 loop: CASSYGTGGLYEQYF. DNA of the CDR3: TGTGCCAGCAGTTACGGGACAGGGGGCCTCTACGAGCAGTACTTC. The chain is built from TRBV6-5 and TRBJ2-7; 12 bases match TRBD1. The CDR3 extends over 15 amino acids. Unmatched junction bases numbered 2, after V lost 2 bases and J lost 3 bases. Germline lookup yields CDR1 MNHEY and CDR2 SVGAGI.

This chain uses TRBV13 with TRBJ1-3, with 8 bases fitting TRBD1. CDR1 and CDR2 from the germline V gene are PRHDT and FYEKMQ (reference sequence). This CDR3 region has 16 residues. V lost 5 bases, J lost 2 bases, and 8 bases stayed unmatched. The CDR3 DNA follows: TGTGCCAGCAGCCTAAACAGGGGGTTGACTGGAAACACCATATATTTT. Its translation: CASSLNRGLTGNTIYF.

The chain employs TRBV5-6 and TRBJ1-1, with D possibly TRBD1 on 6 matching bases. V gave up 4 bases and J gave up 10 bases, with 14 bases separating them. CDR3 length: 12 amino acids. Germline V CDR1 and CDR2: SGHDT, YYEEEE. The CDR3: CASSPPRGGAFF. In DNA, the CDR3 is TGTGCCAGCAGCCCCCCCAGGGGAGGAGCTTTCTTT. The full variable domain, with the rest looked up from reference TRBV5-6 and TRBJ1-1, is DAGVTQSPTHLIKTRGQQVTLRCSPKSGHDTVSWYQQALGQGPQFIFQYYEEEERQRGNFPDRFSGHQFPNYSSELNVNALLLGDSALYLCASSPPRGGAFFGQGTRLTVV.

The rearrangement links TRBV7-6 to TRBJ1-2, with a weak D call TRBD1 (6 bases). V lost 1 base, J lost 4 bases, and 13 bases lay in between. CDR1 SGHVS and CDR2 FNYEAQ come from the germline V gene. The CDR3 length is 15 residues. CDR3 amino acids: CASSLVTGGAYGYTF. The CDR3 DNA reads TGTGCCAGCAGCTTAGTTACGGGGGGCGCCTATGGCTACACCTTC.

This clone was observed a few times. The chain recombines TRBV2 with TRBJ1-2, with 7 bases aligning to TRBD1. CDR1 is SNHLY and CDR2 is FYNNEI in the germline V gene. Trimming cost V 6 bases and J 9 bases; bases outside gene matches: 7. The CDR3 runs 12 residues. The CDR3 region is CASRHDRASYTF. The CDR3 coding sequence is TGTGCCAGCAGACACGACAGGGCGAGCTACACCTTC.

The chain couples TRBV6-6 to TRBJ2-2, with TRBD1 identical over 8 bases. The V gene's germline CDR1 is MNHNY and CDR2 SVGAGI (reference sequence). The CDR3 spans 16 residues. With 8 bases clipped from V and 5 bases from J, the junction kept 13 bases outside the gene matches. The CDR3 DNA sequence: TGTGCCAGCCAGGCGAGCGGACAGGGCTTGACCGGGGAGCTGTTTTTT. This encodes CASQASGQGLTGELFF.

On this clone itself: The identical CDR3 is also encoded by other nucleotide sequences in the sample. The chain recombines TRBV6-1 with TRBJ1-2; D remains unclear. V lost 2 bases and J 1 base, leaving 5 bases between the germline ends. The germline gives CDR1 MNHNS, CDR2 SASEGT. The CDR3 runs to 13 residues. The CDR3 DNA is TGTGCCAGCAGTGAACGGGGTAACTATGGCTACACCTTC. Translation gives CASSERGNYGYTF.

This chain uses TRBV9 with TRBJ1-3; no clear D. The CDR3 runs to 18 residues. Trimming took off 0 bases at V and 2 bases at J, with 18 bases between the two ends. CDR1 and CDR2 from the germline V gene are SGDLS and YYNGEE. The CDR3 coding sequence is TGTGCCAGCAGCGTAGTCCCCCGTTTTGGGGAGGCTGGAAACACCATATATTTT. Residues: CASSVVPRFGEAGNTIYF.

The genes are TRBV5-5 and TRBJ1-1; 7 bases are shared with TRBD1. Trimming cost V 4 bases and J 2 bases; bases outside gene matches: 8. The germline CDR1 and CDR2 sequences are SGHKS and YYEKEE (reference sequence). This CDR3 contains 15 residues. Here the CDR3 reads CASSPGTVPNTEAFF. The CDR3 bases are TGTGCCAGCAGCCCAGGGACAGTCCCTAACACTGAAGCTTTCTTT.

The CDR3 protein is CASSLDNSWGSSGNTIYF. CDR3 in DNA: TGTGCCAGCAGCTTAGATAATAGCTGGGGGAGCTCTGGAAACACCATATATTTT. V usage is TRBV7-2 and J usage is TRBJ1-3, with D perhaps matching TRBD1 (5 bases). CDR3 length: 18 amino acids. Trimming pared 1 base from V and 0 bases from J, leaving 16 bases between. Germline-derived CDR1 and CDR2 are SGHTA and FQGNSA.

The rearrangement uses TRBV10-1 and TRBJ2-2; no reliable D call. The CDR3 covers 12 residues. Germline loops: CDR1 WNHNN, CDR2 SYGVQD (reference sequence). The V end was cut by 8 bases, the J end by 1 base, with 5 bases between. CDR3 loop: CASGRNTGELFF. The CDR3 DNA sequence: TGCGCCAGCGGTCGGAACACCGGGGAGCTGTTTTTT.

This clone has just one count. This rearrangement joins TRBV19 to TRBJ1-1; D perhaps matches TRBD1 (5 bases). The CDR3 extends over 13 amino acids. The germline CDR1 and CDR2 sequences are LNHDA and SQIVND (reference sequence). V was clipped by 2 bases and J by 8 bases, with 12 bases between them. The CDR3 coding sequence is TGTGCCAGTAGTATAAAAGACAGCCGAGAAGCTTTCTTT. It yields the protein CASSIKDSREAFF.

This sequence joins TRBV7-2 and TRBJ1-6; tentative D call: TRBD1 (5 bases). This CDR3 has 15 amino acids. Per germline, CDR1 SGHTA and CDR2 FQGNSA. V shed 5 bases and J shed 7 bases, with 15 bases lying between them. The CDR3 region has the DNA TGTGCCAGCAGCCCGCAAGGGACGGAGAATTCACCCCTCCACTTT. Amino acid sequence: CASSPQGTENSPLHF.

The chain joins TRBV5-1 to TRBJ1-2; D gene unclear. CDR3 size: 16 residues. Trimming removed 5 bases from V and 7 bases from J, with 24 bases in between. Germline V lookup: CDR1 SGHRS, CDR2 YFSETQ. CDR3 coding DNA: TGCGCCAGCAGGGGTGTGGTATCCGCGGAGAGTGGTGGCTACACCTTC. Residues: CASRGVVSAESGGYTF.

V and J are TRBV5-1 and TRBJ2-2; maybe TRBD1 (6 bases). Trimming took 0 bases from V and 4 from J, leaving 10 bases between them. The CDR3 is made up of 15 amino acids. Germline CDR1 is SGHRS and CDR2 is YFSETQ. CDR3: CASSLVTGGTGELFF. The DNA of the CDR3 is TGCGCCAGCAGCTTGGTGACAGGAGGCACCGGGGAGCTGTTTTTT.

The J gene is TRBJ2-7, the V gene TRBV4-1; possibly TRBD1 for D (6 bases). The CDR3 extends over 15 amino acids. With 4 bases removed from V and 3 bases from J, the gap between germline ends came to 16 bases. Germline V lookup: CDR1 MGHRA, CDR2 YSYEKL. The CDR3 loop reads CASSRSTGMSYEQYF. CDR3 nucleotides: TGCGCCAGCAGCCGATCAACAGGGATGAGCTACGAGCAGTACTTC.

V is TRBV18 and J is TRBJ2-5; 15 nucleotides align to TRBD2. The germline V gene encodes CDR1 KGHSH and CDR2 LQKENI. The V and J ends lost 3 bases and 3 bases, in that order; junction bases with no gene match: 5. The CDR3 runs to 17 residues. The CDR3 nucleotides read TGTGCCAGCTCACCCCGGACTAGCGGGGGGGCGAAAGAGACCCAGTACTTC. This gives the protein CASSPRTSGGAKETQYF.

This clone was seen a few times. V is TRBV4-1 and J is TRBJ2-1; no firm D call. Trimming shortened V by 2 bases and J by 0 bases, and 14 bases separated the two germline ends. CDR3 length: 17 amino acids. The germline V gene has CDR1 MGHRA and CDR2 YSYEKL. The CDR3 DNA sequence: TGCGCCAGCAGCCAAAAGGATATGGGTTTCTCCTACAATGAGCAGTTCTTC. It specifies CASSQKDMGFSYNEQFF.

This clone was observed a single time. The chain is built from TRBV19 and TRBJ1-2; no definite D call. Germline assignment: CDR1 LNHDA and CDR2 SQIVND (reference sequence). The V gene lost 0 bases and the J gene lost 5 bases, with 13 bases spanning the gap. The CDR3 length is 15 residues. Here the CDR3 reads CASSIDLPRGYGYTF. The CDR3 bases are TGTGCCAGTAGTATAGACCTTCCGCGGGGTTATGGCTACACCTTC.

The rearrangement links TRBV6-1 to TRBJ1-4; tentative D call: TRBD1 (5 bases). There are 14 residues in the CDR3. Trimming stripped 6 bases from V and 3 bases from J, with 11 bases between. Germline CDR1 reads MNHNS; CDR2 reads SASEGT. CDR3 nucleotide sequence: TGTGCCAGCAGGCAGGGCTTGGCTAATGAAAAACTGTTTTTT. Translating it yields CASRQGLANEKLFF.

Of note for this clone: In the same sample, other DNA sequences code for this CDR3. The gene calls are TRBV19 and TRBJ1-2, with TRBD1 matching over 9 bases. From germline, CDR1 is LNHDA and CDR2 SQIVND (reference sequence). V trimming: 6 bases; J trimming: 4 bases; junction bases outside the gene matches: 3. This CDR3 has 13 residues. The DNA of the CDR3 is TGTGCCAGTAGCTCGGGACAGGGCTATGGCTACACCTTC. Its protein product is CASSSGQGYGYTF.